This T cell receptor (beta chain) came from a study of radiotherapy plus CTLA-4 blockade in lung cancer. Study results and caveats: Reports identified early blood T cell clone dynamics, with interferon-beta, as the best response predictor. Radiotherapy plus ipilimumab was followed by expansion in blood of tumor-derived TCR clones.

A remark on this clone: What it binds is unknown.

This table comes from immunoSEQ multiplex PCR, and its TCRdb copy is limited to in-frame clones, with some not included. Among under 110,000 clones, 85% to 90% were seen once, and the ten largest hold approximately 2.5%. Lung cancer patients with chemo-refractory metastatic non-small-cell disease were given focal radiation plus CTLA-4 blockade with ipilimumab. The starting material was peripheral blood, obtained from a patient treated with radiotherapy plus ipilimumab. This clonotype was sampled from a human donor with non-small cell lung cancer that progressed on radiotherapy plus ipilimumab. Some clones in this sample may be carry-over from other donors' samples.

The CDR3 DNA follows: TGCGCCAGCAGTGGGACGGAGGGACACACAGATACGCAGTATTTT. Translated: CASSGTEGHTDTQYF. The V gene is TRBV5-1, the J gene TRBJ2-3; either TRBD1 or TRBD2 may fit D (6 bases each). Deletions cut 5 bases from V and 2 bases from J, with 15 bases between. The CDR3 covers 15 residues. CDR1 is SGHRS and CDR2 is YFSETQ in the germline V gene. Combining the CDR3 with reference TRBV5-1 and TRBJ2-3 gives the whole variable domain KAGVTQTPRYLIKTRGQQVTLSCSPISGHRSVSWYQQTPGQGLQFLFEYFSETQRNKGNFPGRFSGRQFSNSRSEMNVSTLELGDSALYLCASSGTEGHTDTQYFGPGTRLTVL.